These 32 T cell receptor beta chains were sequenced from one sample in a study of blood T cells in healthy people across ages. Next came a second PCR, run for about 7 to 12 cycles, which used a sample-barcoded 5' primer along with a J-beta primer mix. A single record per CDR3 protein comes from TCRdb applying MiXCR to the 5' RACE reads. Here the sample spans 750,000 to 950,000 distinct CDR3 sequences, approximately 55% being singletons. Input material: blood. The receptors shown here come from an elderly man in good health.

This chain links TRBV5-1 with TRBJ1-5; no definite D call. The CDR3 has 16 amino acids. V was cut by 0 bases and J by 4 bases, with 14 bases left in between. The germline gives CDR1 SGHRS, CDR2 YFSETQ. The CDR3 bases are TGCGCCAGCAGCTTGGGGGTTTGGAGGGTGAATCAGCCCCAGCATTTT. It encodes CASSLGVWRVNQPQHF.

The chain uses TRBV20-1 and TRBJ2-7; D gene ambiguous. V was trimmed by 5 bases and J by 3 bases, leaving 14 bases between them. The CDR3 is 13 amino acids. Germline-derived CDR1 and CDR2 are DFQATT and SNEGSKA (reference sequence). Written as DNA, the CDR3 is TGCAGTGCTCAACACGACGCGGACTACGAGCAGTACTTC. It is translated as CSAQHDADYEQYF.

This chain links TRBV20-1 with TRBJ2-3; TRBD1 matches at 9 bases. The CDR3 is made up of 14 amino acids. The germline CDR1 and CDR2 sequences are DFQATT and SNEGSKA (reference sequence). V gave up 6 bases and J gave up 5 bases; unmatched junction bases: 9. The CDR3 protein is CSAAGTGSGDTQYF. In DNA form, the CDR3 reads TGCAGTGCAGCCGGGACAGGGTCGGGAGATACGCAGTATTTT.

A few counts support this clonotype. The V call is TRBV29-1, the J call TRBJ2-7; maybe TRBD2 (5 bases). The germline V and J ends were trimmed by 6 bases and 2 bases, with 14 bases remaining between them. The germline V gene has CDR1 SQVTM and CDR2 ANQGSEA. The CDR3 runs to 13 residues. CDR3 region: CSVPGSGTYEQYF. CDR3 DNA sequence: TGCAGCGTCCCGGGGTCAGGAACCTACGAGCAGTACTTC.

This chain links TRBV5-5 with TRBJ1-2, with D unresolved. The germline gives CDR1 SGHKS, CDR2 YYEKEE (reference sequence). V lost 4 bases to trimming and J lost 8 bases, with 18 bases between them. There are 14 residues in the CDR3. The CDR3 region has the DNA TGTGCCAGCAGCGTGGGAGACACACAACGGGGCTACACCTTC. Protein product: CASSVGDTQRGYTF.

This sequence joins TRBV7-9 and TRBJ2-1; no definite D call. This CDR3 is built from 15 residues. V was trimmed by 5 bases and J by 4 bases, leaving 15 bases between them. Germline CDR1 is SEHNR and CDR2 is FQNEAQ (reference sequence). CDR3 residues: CASSEARPGYNEQFF. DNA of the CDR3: TGTGCCAGCAGCGAGGCGAGGCCTGGGTACAATGAGCAGTTCTTC. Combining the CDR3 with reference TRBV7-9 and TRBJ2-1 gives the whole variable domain DTGVSQNPRHKITKRGQNVTFRCDPISEHNRLYWYRQTLGQGPEFLTYFQNEAQLEKSRLLSDRFSAERPKGSFSTLEIQRTEQGDSAMYLCASSEARPGYNEQFFGPGTRLTVL.

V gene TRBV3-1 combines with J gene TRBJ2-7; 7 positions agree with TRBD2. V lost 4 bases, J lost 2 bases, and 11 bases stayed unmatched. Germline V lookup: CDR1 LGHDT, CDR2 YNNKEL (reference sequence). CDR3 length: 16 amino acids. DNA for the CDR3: TGTGCCAGCAGCCCAGAGGTCGCTAGCGGCACCTACGAGCAGTACTTC. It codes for CASSPEVASGTYEQYF.

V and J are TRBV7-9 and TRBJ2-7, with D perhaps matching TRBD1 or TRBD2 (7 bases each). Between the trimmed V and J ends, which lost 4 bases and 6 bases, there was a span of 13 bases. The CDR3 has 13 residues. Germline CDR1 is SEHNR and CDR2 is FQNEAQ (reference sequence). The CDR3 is CASSWGQRGEQYF. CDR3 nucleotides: TGTGCCAGCAGCTGGGGACAGCGGGGCGAGCAGTACTTC.

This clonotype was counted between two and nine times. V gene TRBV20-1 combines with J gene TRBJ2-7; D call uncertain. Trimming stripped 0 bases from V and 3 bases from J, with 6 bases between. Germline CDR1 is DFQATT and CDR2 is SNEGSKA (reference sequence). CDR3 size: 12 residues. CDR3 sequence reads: CSARETHYEQYF. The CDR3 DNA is TGCAGTGCTAGAGAAACCCACTACGAGCAGTACTTC.

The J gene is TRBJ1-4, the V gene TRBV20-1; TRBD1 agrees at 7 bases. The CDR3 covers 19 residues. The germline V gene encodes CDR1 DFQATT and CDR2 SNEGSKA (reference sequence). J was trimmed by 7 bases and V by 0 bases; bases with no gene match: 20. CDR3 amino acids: CSARDRGAGRGGIREKLFF. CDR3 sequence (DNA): TGCAGTGCTAGAGATAGAGGAGCCGGCAGGGGGGGGATTCGTGAAAAACTGTTTTTT.

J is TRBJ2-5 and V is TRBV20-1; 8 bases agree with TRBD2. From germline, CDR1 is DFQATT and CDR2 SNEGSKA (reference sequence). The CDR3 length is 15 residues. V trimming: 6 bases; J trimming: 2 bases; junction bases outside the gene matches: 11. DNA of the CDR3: TGCAGTGCCCCTGTGGGTAGCGGGAAACAAGAGACCCAGTACTTC. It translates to CSAPVGSGKQETQYF.

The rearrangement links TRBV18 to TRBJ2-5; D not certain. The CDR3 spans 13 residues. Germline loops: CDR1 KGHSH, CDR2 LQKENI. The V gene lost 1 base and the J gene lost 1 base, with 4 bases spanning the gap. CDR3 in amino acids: CASSPLVQETQYF. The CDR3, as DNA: TGTGCCAGCTCACCACTGGTCCAAGAGACCCAGTACTTC.

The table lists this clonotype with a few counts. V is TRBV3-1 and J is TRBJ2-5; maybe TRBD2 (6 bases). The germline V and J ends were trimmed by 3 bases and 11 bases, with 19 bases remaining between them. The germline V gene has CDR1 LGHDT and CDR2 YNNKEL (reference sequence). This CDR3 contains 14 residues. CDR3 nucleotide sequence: TGTGCCAGCAGCCATGTCTACGGGAGAGATGAGCAGTACTTC. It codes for CASSHVYGRDEQYF.

CDR3 sequence reads: CSARERVGYTF. DNA for the CDR3: TGCAGTGCTAGAGAGAGGGTTGGCTACACCTTC. The V call is TRBV20-1, the J call TRBJ1-2; no reliable D call. The CDR3 has 11 residues. The V end was cut by 0 bases, the J end by 7 bases, with 6 bases between. Germline-derived CDR1 and CDR2 are DFQATT and SNEGSKA (reference sequence).

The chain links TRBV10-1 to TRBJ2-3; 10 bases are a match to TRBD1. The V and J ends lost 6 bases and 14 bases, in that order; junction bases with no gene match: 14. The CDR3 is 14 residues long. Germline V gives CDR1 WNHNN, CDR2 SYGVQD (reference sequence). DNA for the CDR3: TGCGCCAGCAGCCGGGACAGGGGACCGGGATACGCGTATTTT. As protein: CASSRDRGPGYAYF.

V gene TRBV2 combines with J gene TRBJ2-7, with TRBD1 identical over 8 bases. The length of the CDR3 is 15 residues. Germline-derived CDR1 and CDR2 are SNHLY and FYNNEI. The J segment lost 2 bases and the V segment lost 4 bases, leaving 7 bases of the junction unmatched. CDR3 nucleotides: TGTGCCAGCAGTGTTGGAGACAGGGGTGCCTACGAGCAGTACTTC. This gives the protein CASSVGDRGAYEQYF.

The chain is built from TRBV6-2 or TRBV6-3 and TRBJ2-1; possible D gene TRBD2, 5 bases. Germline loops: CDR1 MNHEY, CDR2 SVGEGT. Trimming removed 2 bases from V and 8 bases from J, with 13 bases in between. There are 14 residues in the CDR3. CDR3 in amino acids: CASSYTRLFDEQFF. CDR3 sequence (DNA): TGTGCCAGCAGTTACACGAGACTATTCGATGAGCAGTTCTTC.

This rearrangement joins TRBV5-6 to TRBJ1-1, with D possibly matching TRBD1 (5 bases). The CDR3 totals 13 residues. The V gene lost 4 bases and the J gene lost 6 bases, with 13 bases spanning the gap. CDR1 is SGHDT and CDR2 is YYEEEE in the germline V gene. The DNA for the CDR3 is TGTGCCAGCAGCCGCGGTGGGGACGCTGAAGCTTTCTTT. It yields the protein CASSRGGDAEAFF. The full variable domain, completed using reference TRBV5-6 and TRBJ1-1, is DAGVTQSPTHLIKTRGQQVTLRCSPKSGHDTVSWYQQALGQGPQFIFQYYEEEERQRGNFPDRFSGHQFPNYSSELNVNALLLGDSALYLCASSRGGDAEAFFGQGTRLTVV.

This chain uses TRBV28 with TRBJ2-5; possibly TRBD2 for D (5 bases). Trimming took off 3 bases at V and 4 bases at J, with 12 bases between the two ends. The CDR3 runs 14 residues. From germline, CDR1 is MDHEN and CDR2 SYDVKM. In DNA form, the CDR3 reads TGTGCCAGCAGTTTTGAGCGGCCCGGAGAGACCCAGTACTTC. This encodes CASSFERPGETQYF. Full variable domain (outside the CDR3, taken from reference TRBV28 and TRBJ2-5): DVKVTQSSRYLVKRTGEKVFLECVQDMDHENMFWYRQDPGLGLRLIYFSYDVKMKEKGDIPEGYSVSREKKERFSLILESASTNQTSMYLCASSFERPGETQYFGPGTRLLVL.

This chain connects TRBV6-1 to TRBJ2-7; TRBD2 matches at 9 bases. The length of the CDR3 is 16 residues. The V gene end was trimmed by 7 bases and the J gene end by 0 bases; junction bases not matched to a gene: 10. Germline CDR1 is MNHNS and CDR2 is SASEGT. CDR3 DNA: TGTGCCAGCACCCCGGCGGCGGGAGGGGACTCCTACGAGCAGTACTTC. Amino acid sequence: CASTPAAGGDSYEQYF.

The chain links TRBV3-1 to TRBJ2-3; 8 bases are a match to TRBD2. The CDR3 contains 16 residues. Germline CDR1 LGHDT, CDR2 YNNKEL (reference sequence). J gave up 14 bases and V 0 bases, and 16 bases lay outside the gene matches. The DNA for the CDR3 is TGTGCCAGCAGCCAAGAGTCCAGCGGGAGACTCAGATACGCGTATTTT. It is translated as CASSQESSGRLRYAYF.

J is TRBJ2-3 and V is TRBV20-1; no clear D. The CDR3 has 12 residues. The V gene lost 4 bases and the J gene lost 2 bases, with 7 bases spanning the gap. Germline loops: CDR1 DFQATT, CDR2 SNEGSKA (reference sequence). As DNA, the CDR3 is TGCAGTGCTATTGTTACCACAGATACGCAGTATTTT. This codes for CSAIVTTDTQYF.

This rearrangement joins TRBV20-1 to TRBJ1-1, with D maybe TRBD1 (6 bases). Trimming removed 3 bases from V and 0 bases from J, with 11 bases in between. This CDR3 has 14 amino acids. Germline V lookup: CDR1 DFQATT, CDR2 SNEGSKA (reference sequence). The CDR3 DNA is TGCAGTGCTAGGAATACAGGGATGAACACTGAAGCTTTCTTT. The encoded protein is CSARNTGMNTEAFF.

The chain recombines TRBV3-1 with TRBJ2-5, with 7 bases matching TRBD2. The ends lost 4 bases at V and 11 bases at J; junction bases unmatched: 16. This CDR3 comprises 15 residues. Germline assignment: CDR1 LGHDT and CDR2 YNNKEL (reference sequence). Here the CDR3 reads CASSRSGGRSGEQYF. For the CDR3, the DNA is TGTGCCAGCAGCCGTTCCGGCGGGAGAAGTGGTGAGCAGTACTTC.

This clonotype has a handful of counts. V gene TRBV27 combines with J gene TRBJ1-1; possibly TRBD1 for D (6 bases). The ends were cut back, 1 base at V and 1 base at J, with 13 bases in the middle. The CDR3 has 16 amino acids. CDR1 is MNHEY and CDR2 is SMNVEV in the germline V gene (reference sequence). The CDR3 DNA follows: TGTGCCAGCAGTTTATTAGCGGGACAAACGAACACTGAAGCTTTCTTT. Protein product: CASSLLAGQTNTEAFF.

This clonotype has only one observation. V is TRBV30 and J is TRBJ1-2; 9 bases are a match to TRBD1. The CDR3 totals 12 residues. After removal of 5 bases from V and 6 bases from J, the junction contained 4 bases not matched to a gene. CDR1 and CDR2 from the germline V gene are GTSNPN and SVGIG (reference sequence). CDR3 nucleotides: TGTGCCTGGGACAGGGGGAGGGATGGCTACACCTTC. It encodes CAWDRGRDGYTF. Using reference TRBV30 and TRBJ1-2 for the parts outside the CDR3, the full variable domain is SQTIHQWPATLVQPVGSPLSLECTVEGTSNPNLYWYRQAAGRGLQLLFYSVGIGQISSEVPQNLSASRPQDRQFILSSKKLLLSDSGFYLCAWDRGRDGYTFGSGTRLTVV.

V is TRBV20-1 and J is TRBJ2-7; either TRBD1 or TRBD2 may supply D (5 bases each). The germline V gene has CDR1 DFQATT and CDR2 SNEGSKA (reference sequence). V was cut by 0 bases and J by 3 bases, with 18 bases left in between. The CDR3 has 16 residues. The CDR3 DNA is TGCAGTGCTAGAGATGATTTACGGGGCAGGAACTACGAGCAGTACTTC. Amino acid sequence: CSARDDLRGRNYEQYF.

The CDR3 protein is CASSPRGTGDEQYF. The CDR3 DNA is TGTGCCAGCAGCCCTCGCGGAACAGGGGACGAGCAGTACTTC. V is TRBV7-9 and J is TRBJ2-4, with 7 bases lining up with TRBD1. The J call may be mistaken, given a closer DNA end match to TRBJ2-7. The CDR3 is 14 residues long. Germline V gene data show CDR1 as SEHNR and CDR2 as FQNEAQ (reference sequence).

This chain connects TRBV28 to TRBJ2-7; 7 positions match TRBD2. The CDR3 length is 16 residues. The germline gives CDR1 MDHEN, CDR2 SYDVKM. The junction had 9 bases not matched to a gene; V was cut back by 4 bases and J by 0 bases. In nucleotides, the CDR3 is TGTGCCAGCAGTTCCCCCGGGGCTAGCGGCTCCTACGAGCAGTACTTC. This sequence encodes CASSSPGASGSYEQYF.

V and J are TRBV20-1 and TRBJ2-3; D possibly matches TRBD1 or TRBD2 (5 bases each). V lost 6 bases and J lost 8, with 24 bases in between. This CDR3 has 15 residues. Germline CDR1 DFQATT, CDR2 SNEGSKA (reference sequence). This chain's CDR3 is CSAYRDPNLGGTQYF. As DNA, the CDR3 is TGCAGTGCGTACCGGGACCCGAACCTTGGGGGTACGCAGTATTTT.

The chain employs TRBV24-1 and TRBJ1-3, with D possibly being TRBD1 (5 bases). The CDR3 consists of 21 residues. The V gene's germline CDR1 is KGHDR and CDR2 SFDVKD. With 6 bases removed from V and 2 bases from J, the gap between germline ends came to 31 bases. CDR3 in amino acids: CATSPSPLDWGNPATGNTIYF. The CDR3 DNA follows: TGTGCCACCAGTCCAAGCCCTCTTGATTGGGGGAACCCGGCAACTGGAAACACCATATATTTT.

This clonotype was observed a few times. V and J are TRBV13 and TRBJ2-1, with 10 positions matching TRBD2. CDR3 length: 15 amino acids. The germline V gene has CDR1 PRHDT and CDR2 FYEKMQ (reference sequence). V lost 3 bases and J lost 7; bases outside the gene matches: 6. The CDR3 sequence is CASSLISGRRNEQFF. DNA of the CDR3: TGTGCCAGCAGCTTGATTAGCGGGAGGCGTAATGAGCAGTTCTTC.